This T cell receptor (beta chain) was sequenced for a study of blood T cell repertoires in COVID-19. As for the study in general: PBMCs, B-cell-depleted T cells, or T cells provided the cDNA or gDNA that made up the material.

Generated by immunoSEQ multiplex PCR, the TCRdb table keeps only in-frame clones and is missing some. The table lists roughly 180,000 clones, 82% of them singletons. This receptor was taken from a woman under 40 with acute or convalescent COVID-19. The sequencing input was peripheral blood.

The CDR3 loop reads CASSEGTARTDTQYF. The CDR3 DNA reads as TGTGCCAGCAGTGAAGGGACAGCCCGCACAGATACGCAGTATTTT. The chain joins TRBV2 to TRBJ2-3; a weak D match, TRBD1 (6 bases). The CDR3 is 15 residues long. Germline V gives CDR1 SNHLY, CDR2 FYNNEI. Trimming stripped 1 base from V and 1 base from J, with 9 bases between.